This note documents a single TCR beta chain sequence. Clones were sequenced by immunoSEQ multiplex PCR, and TCRdb holds only the in-frame ones, with some missing. Here the sample spans about 300,000 clones, about four fifths being singletons. These data belong to a study of blood T cell repertoires in COVID-19. For the study at large: Whether acute or convalescent, the COVID-19 samples came from the United States, Italy and Spain.

V was pared by 6 bases and J by 0 bases, with 21 bases between. CDR3 length: 18 amino acids. Germline CDR1 and CDR2: MDHEN and SYDVKM. This TCR came from a human donor with COVID-19, enrolled during active disease. The donor label of this sample is uncertain. Sequencing used peripheral blood. The rearrangement uses TRBV28 and TRBJ2-1, with D maybe TRBD2 (5 bases). The CDR3 spells CASSPPAGHSSSYNEQFF. The CDR3 bases are TGTGCCAGCAGCCCCCCGGCGGGCCATTCGAGCTCCTACAATGAGCAGTTCTTC.